These 24 T cell receptor beta chains originate from one sample sequenced in a study of cytomegalovirus exposure and HLA in healthy donors. Primers included in the PCR were 60 Vbeta and 13 Jbeta primers. This table comes from immunoSEQ multiplex PCR, and its TCRdb copy is limited to in-frame clones, with some not included. Altogether some 150,000 clones are present, about 80% being singletons, with the ten largest covering approximately 6%. The sample comprised PBMCs. The receptor source for this set is a man in his forties or fifties in good health and CMV-seropositive.

The chain employs TRBV5-1 and TRBJ2-5; D is ambiguous. The CDR3 consists of 13 residues. Germline CDR1 SGHRS, CDR2 YFSETQ. Trimming left V 2 bases short and J 5 bases short, with 10 bases between. The chain's CDR3 is CASSLIPEETQYF. For the CDR3, the DNA is TGCGCCAGCAGCTTAATCCCGGAGGAGACCCAGTACTTC.

The gene calls are TRBV5-4 and TRBJ2-1; 10 positions match TRBD2. V was clipped by 0 bases and J by 15 bases; unmatched bases: 9. Germline CDR1 reads SGHNT; CDR2 reads YYREEE (reference sequence). The CDR3 is made up of 14 amino acids. The CDR3 sequence is CASSLAASGSHVFF. The CDR3 DNA follows: TGTGCCAGCAGCTTGGCTGCTAGCGGGAGTCATGTGTTCTTC.

The V call is TRBV11-2, the J call TRBJ1-1; D is undetermined. Trimming removed 0 bases from V and 5 bases from J, with 16 bases in between. The germline V gene encodes CDR1 SGHAT and CDR2 FQNNGV. This CDR3 comprises 16 residues. In DNA, the CDR3 is TGTGCCAGCAGCTTAGAACTTAATCTGGCGGGGACTGAAGCTTTCTTT. It codes for CASSLELNLAGTEAFF.

The chain is built from TRBV18 and TRBJ2-3; D gene unclear. This CDR3 has 16 residues. Germline lookup yields CDR1 KGHSH and CDR2 LQKENI. Trimming pared 2 bases from V and 2 bases from J, leaving 14 bases between. The CDR3 spells CASSPGGIQSTDTQYF. Written as DNA, the CDR3 is TGTGCCAGCTCACCAGGCGGAATTCAGTCCACAGATACGCAGTATTTT.

This chain links TRBV28 with TRBJ2-2; TRBD1 is a possible D gene (5 bases). This CDR3 contains 15 residues. Germline V gives CDR1 MDHEN, CDR2 SYDVKM. Trimming took 3 bases from V and 5 from J, leaving 13 bases between them. CDR3 residues: CASSFPDRLTGELFF. The CDR3, as DNA: TGTGCCAGCAGTTTCCCCGACAGACTGACCGGGGAGCTGTTTTTT. The whole variable domain, remainder taken from reference TRBV28 and TRBJ2-2, is DVKVTQSSRYLVKRTGEKVFLECVQDMDHENMFWYRQDPGLGLRLIYFSYDVKMKEKGDIPEGYSVSREKKERFSLILESASTNQTSMYLCASSFPDRLTGELFFGEGSRLTVL.

This chain uses TRBV11-2 with TRBJ2-7, with 9 positions matching TRBD2. The trim removed 1 base at V and 3 bases at J, leaving 4 bases unmatched. Germline CDR1 reads SGHAT; CDR2 reads FQNNGV. The CDR3 spans 15 residues. The CDR3 region is CASSLGSSGGYEQYF. The CDR3 nucleotides are TGTGCCAGCAGCTTAGGGAGTAGCGGGGGCTACGAGCAGTACTTC.

The chain recombines TRBV11-3 with TRBJ2-1; D not resolved. Germline V gene data show CDR1 as SGHNT and CDR2 as YENEEA. V lost 1 base and J lost 0, with 4 bases in between. The CDR3 has 14 residues. The CDR3 loop is CASSLAGSYNEQFF. Written as DNA, the CDR3 is TGTGCCAGCAGCTTAGCAGGCTCCTACAATGAGCAGTTCTTC.

This sequence joins TRBV5-8 and TRBJ2-7, with 13 bases fitting TRBD2. Germline lookup yields CDR1 SGHTS and CDR2 YDEGEE. CDR3 size: 14 residues. J was trimmed by 7 bases and V by 7 bases; bases with no gene match: 8. The CDR3 DNA sequence: TGTGCCAGCCGAGGGGGGACTAGCGGGATTGAGCAGTACTTC. Encoded protein: CASRGGTSGIEQYF.

This sequence joins TRBV13 and TRBJ1-6, with D perhaps TRBD1 (6 bases). The CDR3 has 16 amino acids. Germline CDR1 reads PRHDT; CDR2 reads FYEKMQ (reference sequence). The germline V and J ends were trimmed by 5 bases and 7 bases, with 18 bases remaining between them. CDR3 bases: TGTGCCAGCAGCACAGTTGAATGGGGGCTCAATTCACCCCTCCACTTT. Protein: CASSTVEWGLNSPLHF.

V gene TRBV12-5 combines with J gene TRBJ2-3; D may be TRBD1 (5 bases). The CDR3 extends over 15 amino acids. Trimming took off 6 bases at V and 4 bases at J, with 17 bases between the two ends. Germline values: CDR1 LGHNT, CDR2 FRNRAP. The CDR3 sequence is CASGLRQIPSDTQYF. The CDR3 DNA is TGTGCTAGTGGCCTAAGACAGATTCCCTCAGATACGCAGTATTTT.

This clone is a singleton in its sample. This sequence joins TRBV6-1 and TRBJ2-7; 10 positions match TRBD1. The length of the CDR3 is 13 residues. Germline values: CDR1 MNHNS, CDR2 SASEGT. V shed 6 bases and J 3 bases; nucleotides not matched to a gene: 2. CDR3 bases: TGTGCCAGCAGGGGACAGGGGAACTACGAGCAGTACTTC. This translates into CASRGQGNYEQYF.

The gene calls are TRBV11-3 and TRBJ2-3, with D perhaps TRBD2 (5 bases). The CDR3 contains 14 residues. V was trimmed by 7 bases and J by 5 bases, leaving 16 bases between them. Germline V gene sequence: CDR1 SGHNT, CDR2 YENEEA. The CDR3 DNA reads TGTGCCAGCACCGTGGGCGGGTATGGAGATACGCAGTATTTT. It is translated as CASTVGGYGDTQYF.

This clone was seen a handful of times. The V gene is TRBV28, the J gene TRBJ1-4; 8 nucleotides align to TRBD1. V gave up 5 bases and J gave up 6 bases; unmatched junction bases: 11. This CDR3 is built from 16 residues. Germline V gives CDR1 MDHEN, CDR2 SYDVKM. The CDR3, as DNA: TGTGCCAGCAGTCAAACTGGGGGACAGGCATATGAAAAACTGTTTTTT. Encoded protein: CASSQTGGQAYEKLFF. The whole variable domain, filled in from reference TRBV28 and TRBJ1-4, reads DVKVTQSSRYLVKRTGEKVFLECVQDMDHENMFWYRQDPGLGLRLIYFSYDVKMKEKGDIPEGYSVSREKKERFSLILESASTNQTSMYLCASSQTGGQAYEKLFFGSGTQLSVL.

This clone showed up just once. At one end the junction does not follow the germline gene, possibly because of a read error. The genes are TRBV20-1 and TRBJ1-2; the D is unclear. Per germline, CDR1 DFQATT and CDR2 SNEGSKA (reference sequence). The CDR3 has 11 residues. CDR3 nucleotides: TGCAGTGCTAGAGATCGTTTGGGCATTAACTTC. This codes for CSARDRLGINF.

The V and J genes are TRBV6-5 and TRBJ1-2; a possible D gene is TRBD1 (6 bases). The ends were cut back, 2 bases at V and 3 bases at J, with 10 bases in the middle. Germline CDR1 MNHEY, CDR2 SVGAGI. The CDR3 loop spans 14 amino acids. As DNA, the CDR3 is TGTGCCAGCAGTTACGGGGGGGCTGACTATGGCTACACCTTC. The encoded protein is CASSYGGADYGYTF.

The J gene is TRBJ2-3, the V gene TRBV5-6, with D unclear. The CDR3 has 12 residues. Per the germline V gene, CDR1 is SGHDT and CDR2 is YYEEEE. V lost 2 bases and J 6 bases, leaving 7 bases between the germline ends. The CDR3 reads CASSLMRDTQYF. The CDR3, as DNA: TGTGCCAGCAGCTTAATGCGGGATACGCAGTATTTT.

The J gene is TRBJ2-4, the V gene TRBV27; 14 nucleotides align to TRBD2. The germline V gene has CDR1 MNHEY and CDR2 SMNVEV (reference sequence). V was pared by 4 bases and J by 0 bases, with 8 bases of the junction left unmatched. The CDR3 runs 19 residues. CDR3 DNA: TGTGCCAGCAGTTCCCGGGGACTAGCGGGAGAGAGAGCCAAAAACATTCAGTACTTC. The encoded protein is CASSSRGLAGERAKNIQYF.

The V call is TRBV5-1, the J call TRBJ2-7; TRBD2 agrees at 14 bases. With 0 bases clipped from V and 9 bases from J, the junction kept 5 bases outside the gene matches. CDR3 length: 15 residues. Germline CDR1 is SGHRS and CDR2 is YFSETQ. The DNA of the CDR3 is TGCGCCAGCAGCTTGGGCGGACTAGCGGGAGGTCGGCAGTACTTC. Encoded protein: CASSLGGLAGGRQYF.

The chain couples TRBV6-5 to TRBJ1-1, with 7 positions matching TRBD1. The germline V gene has CDR1 MNHEY and CDR2 SVGAGI. Losses at the gene ends were 3 bases for V and 0 bases for J; bases not matched to a gene: 7. The CDR3 length is 16 residues. The CDR3 DNA reads as TGTGCCAGCAGTTATGAGTTAGGGGGCCTGAACACTGAAGCTTTCTTT. As protein: CASSYELGGLNTEAFF.

The chain combines TRBV1 with TRBJ2-5; no DNA check was done on the table's D call, TRBD2. TRBV1 is flagged as a pseudogene. The CDR3 length is 14 residues. The CDR3, as DNA: TGCACCAGCAGCCAGGGGGGGGAGCGGGAGACCCAGTACTTC. Its translation is CTSSQGGERETQYF.

This clone was counted a few times. CDR3 in DNA: TGTGCCAGCAGCTTGTCTACCGGGACAGGTCCCATGCGGCCCTACGAGCAGTACTTC. Translated: CASSLSTGTGPMRPYEQYF. J is TRBJ2-7 and V is TRBV11-2, with TRBD1 matching over 8 bases. Germline V gives CDR1 SGHAT, CDR2 FQNNGV. Trimming removed 3 bases from V and 2 bases from J; junction bases left unmatched: 18. This CDR3 has 19 residues.

V gene TRBV11-2 combines with J gene TRBJ2-1; TRBD2 agrees at 8 bases. CDR3 length equals 14 residues. V trimming: 4 bases; J trimming: 4 bases; junction bases outside the gene matches: 3. Germline assignment: CDR1 SGHAT and CDR2 FQNNGV. CDR3 sequence (DNA): TGTGCCAGCAGCTCACGACTAGCGTACAATGAGCAGTTCTTC. Translated, it gives CASSSRLAYNEQFF.

This chain uses TRBV5-1 with TRBJ1-3, with D tentatively TRBD1 (5 bases). The V end was cut by 4 bases, the J end by 0 bases, with 8 bases between. The CDR3 runs to 14 residues. The germline gives CDR1 SGHRS, CDR2 YFSETQ. The CDR3 region has the DNA TGCGCCAGCAGCCCGGACACCTCTGGAAACACCATATATTTT. Translation: CASSPDTSGNTIYF.

V usage is TRBV7-9 and J usage is TRBJ2-7; TRBD1 matches at 10 bases. The germline gives CDR1 SEHNR, CDR2 FQNEAQ (reference sequence). J gave up 2 bases and V 5 bases, and 9 bases lay outside the gene matches. The CDR3 has 16 amino acids. The DNA of the CDR3 is TGTGCCAGCAGCGGGTCGACAGGGGGCCTAACCTACGAGCAGTACTTC. Amino acids: CASSGSTGGLTYEQYF.